This T cell receptor (beta chain) is drawn from a study of tumor-infiltrating lymphocytes in localized non-small cell lung cancer. Turning to the study itself: From each patient, both tumor and uninvolved lung, non-adjacent to tumor, were sampled.

Repertoires were generated with immunoSEQ multiplex PCR, while TCRdb's copy carries only in-frame clones and drops some. The sample comprises 2,800 or so clones, just over 70% of which are singletons, and about a sixth rests with the top ten. The CDR3 covers 16 residues. The V and J ends lost 0 bases and 0 bases respectively, with 10 bases between them. CDR1 and CDR2 from the germline V gene are SGHRS and YFSETQ. Study-wide results and caveats: Tumors had more T cell infiltration than uninvolved lung, per TCRbeta sequencing and CD3 counts. IM1 and IM2 tumors showed no difference in T-cell fraction.

As regards this clone: What it binds is unknown.

The sequence was collected from a human donor with non-small cell lung cancer. Sequenced: uninvolved lung tissue not adjacent to the tumor. This sequence joins TRBV5-1 and TRBJ1-3, with a tentative D call TRBD1 (5 bases). The CDR3: CASSLAGGNSGNTIYF. CDR3 coding DNA: TGCGCCAGCAGCTTGGCTGGGGGAAACTCTGGAAACACCATATATTTT.